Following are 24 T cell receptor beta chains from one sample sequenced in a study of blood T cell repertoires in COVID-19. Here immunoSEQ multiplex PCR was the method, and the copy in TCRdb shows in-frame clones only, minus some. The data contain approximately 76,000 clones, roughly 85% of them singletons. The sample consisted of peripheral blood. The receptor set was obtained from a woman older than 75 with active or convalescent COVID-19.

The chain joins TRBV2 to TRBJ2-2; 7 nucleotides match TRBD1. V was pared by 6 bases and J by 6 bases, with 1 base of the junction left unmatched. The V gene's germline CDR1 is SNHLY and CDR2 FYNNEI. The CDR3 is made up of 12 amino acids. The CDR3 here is CASRQGPGELFF. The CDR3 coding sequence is TGTGCCAGCAGACAGGGGCCCGGGGAGCTGTTTTTT. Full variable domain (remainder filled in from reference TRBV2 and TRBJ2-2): EPEVTQTPSHQVTQMGQEVILRCVPISNHLYFYWYRQILGQKVEFLVSFYNNEISEKSEIFDDQFSVERPDGSNFTLKIRSTKLEDSAMYFCASRQGPGELFFGEGSRLTVL.

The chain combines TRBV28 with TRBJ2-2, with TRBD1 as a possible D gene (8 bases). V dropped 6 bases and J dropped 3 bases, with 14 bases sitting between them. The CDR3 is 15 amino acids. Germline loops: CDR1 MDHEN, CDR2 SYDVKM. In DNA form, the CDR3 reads TGTGCCAGCAGGTCACAGGGGGGGCACACCGGGGAGCTGTTTTTT. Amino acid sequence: CASRSQGGHTGELFF. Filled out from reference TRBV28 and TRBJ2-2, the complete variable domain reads DVKVTQSSRYLVKRTGEKVFLECVQDMDHENMFWYRQDPGLGLRLIYFSYDVKMKEKGDIPEGYSVSREKKERFSLILESASTNQTSMYLCASRSQGGHTGELFFGEGSRLTVL.

CDR3 bases: TGTGCCAGCACCCAGCGGCTTCCCTACACCGATTCACCCCTCCACTTT. Residues: CASTQRLPYTDSPLHF. This chain joins TRBV3-1 (or the pseudogene TRBV3-2) and TRBJ1-6, with unresolved D. Germline V gives CDR1 LGHDT, CDR2 YNNKEL (reference sequence). The CDR3 is made up of 16 amino acids. The V end was cut by 7 bases, the J end by 8 bases, with 21 bases between.

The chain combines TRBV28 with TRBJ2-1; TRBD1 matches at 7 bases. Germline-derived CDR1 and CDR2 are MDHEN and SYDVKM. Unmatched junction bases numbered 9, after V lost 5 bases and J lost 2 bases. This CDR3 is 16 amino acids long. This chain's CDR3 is CASSEQGEITYNEQFF. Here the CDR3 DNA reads TGTGCCAGCAGTGAGCAGGGGGAGATAACCTACAATGAGCAGTTCTTC.

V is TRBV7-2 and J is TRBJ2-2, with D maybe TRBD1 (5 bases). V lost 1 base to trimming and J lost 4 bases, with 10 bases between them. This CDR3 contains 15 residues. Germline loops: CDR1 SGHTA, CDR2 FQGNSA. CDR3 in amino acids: CASSLEGQPTGELFF. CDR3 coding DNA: TGTGCCAGCAGCTTAGAGGGGCAGCCCACCGGGGAGCTGTTTTTT.

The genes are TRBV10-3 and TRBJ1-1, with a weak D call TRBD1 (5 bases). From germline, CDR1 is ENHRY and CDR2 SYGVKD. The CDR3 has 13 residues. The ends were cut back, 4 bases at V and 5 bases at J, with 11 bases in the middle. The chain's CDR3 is CAISVREGTEAFF. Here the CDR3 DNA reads TGTGCCATCAGTGTTCGGGAGGGGACTGAAGCTTTCTTT.

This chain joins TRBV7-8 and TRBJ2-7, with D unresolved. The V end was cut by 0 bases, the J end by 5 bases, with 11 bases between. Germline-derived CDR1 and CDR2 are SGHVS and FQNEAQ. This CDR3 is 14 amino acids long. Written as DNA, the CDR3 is TGTGCCAGCAGCTTAGCGCCGGTCAACCACGAGCAGTACTTC. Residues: CASSLAPVNHEQYF.

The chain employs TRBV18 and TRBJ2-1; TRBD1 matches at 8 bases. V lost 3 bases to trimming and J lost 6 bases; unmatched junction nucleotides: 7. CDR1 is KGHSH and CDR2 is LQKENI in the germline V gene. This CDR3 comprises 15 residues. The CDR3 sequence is CASSPGQGSVNEQFF. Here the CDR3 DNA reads TGTGCCAGCTCACCCGGACAGGGATCCGTCAATGAGCAGTTCTTC.

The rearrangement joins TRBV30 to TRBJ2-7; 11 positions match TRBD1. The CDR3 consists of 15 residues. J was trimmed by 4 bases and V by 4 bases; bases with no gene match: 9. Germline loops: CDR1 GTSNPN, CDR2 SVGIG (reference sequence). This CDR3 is CAWTFGGQGAYEQYF. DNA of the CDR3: TGTGCCTGGACCTTCGGCGGACAGGGGGCTTACGAGCAGTACTTC.

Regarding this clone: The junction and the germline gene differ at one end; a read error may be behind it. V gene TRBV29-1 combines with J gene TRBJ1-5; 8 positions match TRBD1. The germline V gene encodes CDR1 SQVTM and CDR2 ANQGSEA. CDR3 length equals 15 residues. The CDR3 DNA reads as TGCAGCGTTCAAGACAGGGGTAATGGCAATCAGCCCCAGCATTTT. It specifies CSVQDRGNGNQPQHF.

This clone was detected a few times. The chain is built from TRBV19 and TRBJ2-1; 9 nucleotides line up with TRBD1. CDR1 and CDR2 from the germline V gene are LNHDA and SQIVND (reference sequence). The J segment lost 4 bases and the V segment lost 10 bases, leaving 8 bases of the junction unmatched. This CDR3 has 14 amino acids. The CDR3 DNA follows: TGTGCCACAACTCGAGGACAGGGGTACAATGAGCAGTTCTTC. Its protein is CATTRGQGYNEQFF.

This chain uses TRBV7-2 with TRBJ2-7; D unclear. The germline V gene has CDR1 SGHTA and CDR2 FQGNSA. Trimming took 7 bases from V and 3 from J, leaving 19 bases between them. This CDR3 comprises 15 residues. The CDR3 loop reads CASNSRVDAYYEQYF. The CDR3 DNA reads TGTGCCAGCAACTCTCGGGTGGATGCATACTACGAGCAGTACTTC. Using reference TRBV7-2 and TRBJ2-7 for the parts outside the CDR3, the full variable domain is GAGVSQSPSNKVTEKGKDVELRCDPISGHTALYWYRQSLGQGLEFLIYFQGNSAPDKSGLPSDRFSAERTGGSVSTLTIQRTQQEDSAVYLCASNSRVDAYYEQYFGPGTRLTVT.

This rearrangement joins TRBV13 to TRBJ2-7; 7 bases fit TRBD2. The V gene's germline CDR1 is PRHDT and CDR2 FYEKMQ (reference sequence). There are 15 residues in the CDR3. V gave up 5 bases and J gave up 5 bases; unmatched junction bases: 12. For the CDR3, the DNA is TGTGCCAGCAGCCCCTTTGCGGGAGTAATCCACGAGCAGTACTTC. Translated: CASSPFAGVIHEQYF.

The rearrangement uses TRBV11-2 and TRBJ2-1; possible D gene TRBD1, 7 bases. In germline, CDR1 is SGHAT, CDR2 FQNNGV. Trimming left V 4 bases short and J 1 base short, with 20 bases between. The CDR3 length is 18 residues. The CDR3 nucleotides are TGTGCCAGCAGCTACACCAGGGGGGAGTTTTATTCCTACAATGAGCAGTTCTTC. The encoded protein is CASSYTRGEFYSYNEQFF. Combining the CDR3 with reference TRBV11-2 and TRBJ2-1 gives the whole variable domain EAGVAQSPRYKIIEKRQSVAFWCNPISGHATLYWYQQILGQGPKLLIQFQNNGVVDDSQLPKDRFSAERLKGVDSTLKIQPAKLEDSAVYLCASSYTRGEFYSYNEQFFGPGTRLTVL.

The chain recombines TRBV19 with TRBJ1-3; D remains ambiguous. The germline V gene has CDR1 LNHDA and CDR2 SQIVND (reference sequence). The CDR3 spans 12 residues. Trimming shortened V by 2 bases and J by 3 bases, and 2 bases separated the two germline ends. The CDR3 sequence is CASSILGNTIYF. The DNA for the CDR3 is TGTGCCAGTAGTATACTTGGAAACACCATATATTTT.

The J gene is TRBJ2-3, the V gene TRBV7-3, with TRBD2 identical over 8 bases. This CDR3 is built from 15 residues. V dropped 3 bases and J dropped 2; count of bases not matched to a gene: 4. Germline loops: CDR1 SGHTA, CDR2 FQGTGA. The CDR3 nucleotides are TGTGCCAGCAGCTTTCAGCGGGGGCCCACAGATACGCAGTATTTT. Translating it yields CASSFQRGPTDTQYF.

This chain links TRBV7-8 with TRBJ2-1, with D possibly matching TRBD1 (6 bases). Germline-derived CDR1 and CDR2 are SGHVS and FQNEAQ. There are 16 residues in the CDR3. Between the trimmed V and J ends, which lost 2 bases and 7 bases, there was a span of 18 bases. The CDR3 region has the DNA TGTGCCAGCAGCTTAAAACCCCAGGACAGCCGTAATGAGCAGTTCTTC. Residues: CASSLKPQDSRNEQFF.

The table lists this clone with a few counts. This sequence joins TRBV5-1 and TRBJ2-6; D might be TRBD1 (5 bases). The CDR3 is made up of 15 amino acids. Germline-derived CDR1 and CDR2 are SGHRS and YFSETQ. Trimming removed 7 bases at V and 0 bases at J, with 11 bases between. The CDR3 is CASVQGSSGANVLTF. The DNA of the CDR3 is TGCGCCAGCGTTCAGGGAAGCTCTGGGGCCAACGTCCTGACTTTC.

CDR3 residues: CASSFEARNQETQYF. The DNA of the CDR3 is TGTGCCAGCAGTTTTGAGGCCAGAAACCAAGAGACCCAGTACTTC. The V call is TRBV28, the J call TRBJ2-5; D is undetermined. CDR3 length: 15 residues. Trimming shortened V by 3 bases and J by 0 bases, and 11 bases separated the two germline ends. CDR1 is MDHEN and CDR2 is SYDVKM in the germline V gene.

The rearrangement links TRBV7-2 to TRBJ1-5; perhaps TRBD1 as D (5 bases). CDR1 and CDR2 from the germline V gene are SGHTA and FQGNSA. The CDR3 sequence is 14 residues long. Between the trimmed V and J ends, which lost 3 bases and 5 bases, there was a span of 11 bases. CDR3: CASSLMGLDQPQHF. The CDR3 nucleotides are TGTGCCAGCAGCTTGATGGGGCTCGATCAGCCCCAGCATTTT. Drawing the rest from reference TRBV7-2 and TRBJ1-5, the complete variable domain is GAGVSQSPSNKVTEKGKDVELRCDPISGHTALYWYRQSLGQGLEFLIYFQGNSAPDKSGLPSDRFSAERTGGSVSTLTIQRTQQEDSAVYLCASSLMGLDQPQHFGDGTRLSIL.

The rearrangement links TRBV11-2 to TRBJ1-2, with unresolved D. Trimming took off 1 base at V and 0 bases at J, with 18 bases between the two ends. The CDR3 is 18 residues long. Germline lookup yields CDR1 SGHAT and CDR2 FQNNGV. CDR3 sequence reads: CASSLVGAVSPSNYGYTF. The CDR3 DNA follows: TGTGCCAGCAGCTTAGTTGGAGCGGTCAGCCCCTCTAACTATGGCTACACCTTC.

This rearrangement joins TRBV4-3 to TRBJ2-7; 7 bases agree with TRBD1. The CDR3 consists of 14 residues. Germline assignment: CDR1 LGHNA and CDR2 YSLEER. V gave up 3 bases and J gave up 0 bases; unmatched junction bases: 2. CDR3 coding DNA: TGCGCCAGCAGCCAGGGGACAGACTCCTACGAGCAGTACTTC. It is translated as CASSQGTDSYEQYF.

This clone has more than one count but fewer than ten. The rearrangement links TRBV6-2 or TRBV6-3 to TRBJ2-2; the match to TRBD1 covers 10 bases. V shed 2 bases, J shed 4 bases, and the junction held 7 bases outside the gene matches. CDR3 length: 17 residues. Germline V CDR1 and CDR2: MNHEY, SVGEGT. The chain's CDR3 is CASSYGGTGASTGELFF. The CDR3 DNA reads TGTGCCAGCAGTTACGGGGGGACAGGGGCGTCCACCGGGGAGCTGTTTTTT.

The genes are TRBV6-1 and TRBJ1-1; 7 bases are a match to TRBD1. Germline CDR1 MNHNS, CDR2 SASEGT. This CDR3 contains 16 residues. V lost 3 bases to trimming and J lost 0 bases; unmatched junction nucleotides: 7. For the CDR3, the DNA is TGTGCCAGCAGTGATCCGGGACAGACACTGAACACTGAAGCTTTCTTT. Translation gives CASSDPGQTLNTEAFF.